This T cell receptor beta chain was obtained from a study of shared clonotypes between healthy human individuals. Findings and limits, study-wide: All-four-donor shared clonotypes had higher generation probabilities than non-shared clonotypes did.

Note on this clone: What it recognizes is unknown.

The test was conducted at deep level. Method: immunoSEQ multiplex PCR; TCRdb's copy keeps in-frame clones and lacks some. This table has about 2.1 million clones, about 93% appearing once. Terminally differentiated effector memory CD45RA+ cells were excluded from the naive CD8 cells, which were CD45RO-negative and positively selected for CCR7. The CDR3 is made up of 17 amino acids. CDR1 is LGHNA, CDR2 YSLEER, per germline. Unmatched junction bases numbered 8, after V lost 0 bases and J lost 2 bases. The sample comprised naive CD8+ T cells from PBMCs. The sequence was obtained from a man aged 18 to 30 in good health. Some clones in this sample may be carry-over from other donors' samples. The genes are TRBV4-3 and TRBJ2-7; 9 bases align to TRBD2. The CDR3 nucleotides are TGCGCCAGCAGCCAAGATTGGACTAGCGAAATCCCCTACGAGCAGTACTTC. Protein sequence: CASSQDWTSEIPYEQYF.